This T cell receptor (beta chain) was recorded in a study of neurological immune-mediated disorders. TCRdb used MiXCR to reprocess the 5' RACE reads, holding one entry per CDR3 protein. In the table there are about 50,000 distinct CDR3 sequences, 10% of which are singletons. Germline CDR1 reads SGHTA; CDR2 reads FQGNSA. CDR3 length equals 16 residues. V gave up 7 bases and J gave up 11 bases, with 29 bases separating them. A note on this clonotype: Possible read error: a much larger clone is one base away.

The chain carries TRBV7-2 and TRBJ1-1; D is perhaps TRBD1 (6 bases). Sequenced material: PBMCs. The TCR sequence derives from a woman aged 40-49 years with HTLV-1-associated myelopathy (HAM/TSP). CDR3 bases: TGTGCCAGCATCCCCTTCGGGGGAGCGGGGGGGGGCCTTGCTTTCTTT. It codes for CASIPFGGAGGGLAFF.